Presented here are 21 T cell receptor beta chains from one specimen sequenced in a study of CD8 T cells in ankylosing spondylitis (dated by TCRdb to the late 2010s). On the study overall, not on this receptor specifically: A TCR beta motif of eight highly homologous amino acid variants appeared characteristic of blood from ankylosing spondylitis patients.

Libraries were constructed by 5' RACE. The sequencer was an Illumina HiSeq 2500. The public reads were quality trimmed at Q25 with fastp and then assembled into clones with MiXCR by TCRdb, keeping productive beta chains. Each CDR3 protein appears once, grouped with its most common genes and DNA. Within this sample are 200,000 to 250,000 distinct CDR3 sequences, with about 17% of them counted one time only. The ten most abundant clones make up about 42% of the sample. The antigens for these receptors are not known. Material: blood, either unsorted or a sorted T cell fraction (not recorded which). The receptors originated from a male donor with ankylosing spondylitis.

A few counts support this clonotype. This sequence joins TRBV9 and TRBJ2-7; 9 bases are shared with TRBD2. CDR3 length: 15 amino acids. Germline CDR1 is SGDLS and CDR2 is YYNGEE. J lost 2 bases, V lost 4 bases, and 7 bases had no gene match. This CDR3 reads CASSPGLADTYEQYF. CDR3 bases: TGTGCCAGCAGCCCGGGACTAGCAGACACCTACGAGCAGTACTTC.

There are a few counts of this clonotype. This chain joins TRBV7-2 and TRBJ1-1, with TRBD1 as a possible D gene (5 bases). Between the trimmed V and J ends, which lost 9 bases and 0 bases, there was a span of 14 bases. Germline V gene lookup returns CDR1 SGHTA and CDR2 FQGNSA. The CDR3 consists of 14 residues. The CDR3 here is CASRDLDMNTEAFF. CDR3 DNA: TGTGCCAGTAGGGACTTAGATATGAACACTGAAGCTTTCTTT.

This chain uses TRBV7-2 with TRBJ2-3; perhaps TRBD2 as D (5 bases). Germline assignment: CDR1 SGHTA and CDR2 FQGNSA. V lost 2 bases and J lost 0, with 9 bases in between. There are 15 residues in the CDR3. This chain's CDR3 is CASSLMSGSTDTQYF. DNA of the CDR3: TGTGCCAGCAGCTTAATGTCGGGGAGCACAGATACGCAGTATTTT.

Many counts were recorded for this clonotype. V usage is TRBV28 and J usage is TRBJ2-7; no reliable D call. Trimming cost V 3 bases and J 0 bases, with 9 bases left between them. This CDR3 has 14 amino acids. The germline gives CDR1 MDHEN, CDR2 SYDVKM. CDR3 protein: CASSFRVNSYEQYF. CDR3 DNA sequence: TGTGCCAGCAGTTTTCGAGTTAACTCCTACGAGCAGTACTTC. Based on the CDR3 plus reference TRBV28 and TRBJ2-7, the full variable domain is DVKVTQSSRYLVKRTGEKVFLECVQDMDHENMFWYRQDPGLGLRLIYFSYDVKMKEKGDIPEGYSVSREKKERFSLILESASTNQTSMYLCASSFRVNSYEQYFGPGTRLTVT.

The J gene is TRBJ2-7, the V gene TRBV6-4; D gene unclear. Deletions cut 2 bases from V and 3 bases from J, with 8 bases between. CDR3 length: 13 amino acids. CDR1 MRHNA and CDR2 SNTAGT come from the germline V gene. The CDR3 reads CASSDKQGYEQYF. The CDR3 coding sequence is TGTGCCAGCAGTGACAAACAAGGCTACGAGCAGTACTTC.

This clonotype has a handful of counts. The V gene is TRBV12-3 or TRBV12-4, the J gene TRBJ2-3; D could derive from TRBD1 or TRBD2 (6 bases each). This CDR3 is built from 13 residues. The germline V and J ends were trimmed by 8 bases and 7 bases, with 16 bases remaining between them. CDR3 DNA sequence: TGTGCCAGCGGTCGTGGGGGGCGGAATACGCAGTATTTT. Translating gives CASGRGGRNTQYF.

This chain joins TRBV12-3 or TRBV12-4 and TRBJ1-2, with unresolved D. CDR3 size: 13 residues. The germline V and J ends were trimmed by 2 bases and 4 bases, with 8 bases remaining between them. CDR3 residues: CASSLSASYGYTF. The CDR3, as DNA: TGTGCCAGCAGTTTATCAGCAAGCTATGGCTACACCTTC.

This chain connects TRBV27 to TRBJ1-1; TRBD1 matches 10 bases. Germline-derived CDR1 and CDR2 are MNHEY and SMNVEV (reference sequence). J lost 13 bases, V lost 4 bases, and 6 bases had no gene match. This CDR3 contains 12 residues. Written as DNA, the CDR3 is TGTGCCAGCAGTTACCCGGGACAGGGGTTTTTCTTT. It translates to CASSYPGQGFFF.

This clonotype was counted between two and nine times. The chain employs TRBV27 and TRBJ1-2; TRBD1 agrees at 7 bases. J gave up 2 bases and V 6 bases, and 6 bases lay outside the gene matches. CDR1 MNHEY and CDR2 SMNVEV come from the germline V gene (reference sequence). The CDR3 has 14 residues. DNA for the CDR3: TGTGCCAGCAGGGAAAGGGGGCTAAACTATGGCTACACCTTC. Encoded protein: CASRERGLNYGYTF.

V gene TRBV7-9 combines with J gene TRBJ2-5; D ambiguous. Per the germline V gene, CDR1 is SEHNR and CDR2 is FQNEAQ (reference sequence). With 4 bases removed from V and 1 base from J, the gap between germline ends came to 13 bases. The CDR3 length is 15 residues. CDR3: CASSWHARLQETQYF. The CDR3, as DNA: TGTGCCAGCAGCTGGCACGCGAGGCTCCAAGAGACCCAGTACTTC.

The J gene is TRBJ1-4, the V gene TRBV5-1; unclear D gene. Trimming took 3 bases from V and 8 from J, leaving 17 bases between them. From germline, CDR1 is SGHRS and CDR2 YFSETQ. This CDR3 has 15 residues. This CDR3 is CASSSEGGHGEKLFF. CDR3 bases: TGCGCCAGCAGCTCGGAAGGCGGGCACGGAGAAAAACTGTTTTTT.

This clonotype was recorded a few times. Its ends do not fully match the called genes, so a read error is possible. The V gene is TRBV6-2 or TRBV6-3, the J gene TRBJ2-7, with D perhaps assigned TRBD1 or TRBD2 (7 bases each). The CDR3 has 22 residues. Germline CDR1 is MNHEY and CDR2 is SVGEGT. The CDR3 loop is CASSHSLQGVFVGREHLYEQYF. As DNA, the CDR3 is TGTGCCAGCAGTCACTCTCTCCAGGGGGTTTTTGTAGGGAGGGAACACCTCTACGAGCAGTACTTC.

This clonotype was counted between two and nine times. The J gene is TRBJ2-3, the V gene TRBV6-4; D gene ambiguous. The CDR3 contains 15 residues. The germline V gene has CDR1 MRHNA and CDR2 SNTAGT. Trimming left V 5 bases short and J 2 bases short, with 14 bases between. The CDR3 coding sequence is TGTGCCAGCAGTCCCAGTATAGGTCACACAGATACGCAGTATTTT. This translates into CASSPSIGHTDTQYF.

The chain combines TRBV20-1 with TRBJ2-3, with TRBD1 matching over 7 bases. J lost 4 bases, V lost 1 base, and 11 bases had no gene match. The CDR3 runs 16 residues. In germline, CDR1 is DFQATT, CDR2 SNEGSKA (reference sequence). The CDR3 sequence: CSARAGTAVVPDTQYF. In nucleotides, the CDR3 is TGCAGTGCTAGAGCTGGGACAGCCGTGGTTCCAGATACGCAGTATTTT.

This clonotype has a handful of counts. The rearrangement joins TRBV3-1 to TRBJ2-1, with 10 bases fitting TRBD2. Losses at the gene ends were 1 base for V and 5 bases for J; bases not matched to a gene: 8. This CDR3 comprises 17 residues. Germline loops: CDR1 LGHDT, CDR2 YNNKEL (reference sequence). In nucleotides, the CDR3 is TGTGCCAGCAGCCAAGCAAGTAGCGGGGGGACCGACAATGAGCAGTTCTTC. Translating gives CASSQASSGGTDNEQFF.

The chain carries TRBV6-2 or TRBV6-3 and TRBJ2-1; D unclear. V was clipped by 2 bases and J by 10 bases, with 6 bases between them. CDR3 length: 11 residues. Germline values: CDR1 MNHEY, CDR2 SVGEGT. As DNA, the CDR3 is TGTGCCAGCAGTTACGGGTGGGAGCAGTTCTTC. Residues: CASSYGWEQFF.

This clonotype was recorded at least ten times. The chain combines TRBV12-3 or TRBV12-4 with TRBJ2-7, with D unresolved. The CDR3 has 14 amino acids. V was clipped by 2 bases and J by 6 bases, with 14 bases between them. The CDR3 nucleotides read TGTGCCAGCAGTTTAATGGTCACCGCCTCCGAGCAGTACTTC. Translating gives CASSLMVTASEQYF.

CDR3 sequence reads: CASSKGAGGLAF. The CDR3 DNA reads TGTGCCAGCAGCAAAGGGGCAGGAGGCCTGGCTTTC. The chain couples TRBV21-1 to TRBJ2-6; the table gives TRBD2 as D, unverified against the DNA. TRBV21-1 is designated a pseudogene. The CDR3 has 12 amino acids.

A few counts support this clonotype. The chain couples TRBV7-9 to TRBJ1-3; a possible D gene is TRBD1 (6 bases). The CDR3 has 14 residues. V dropped 4 bases and J dropped 8 bases, with 15 bases sitting between them. Germline CDR1 reads SEHNR; CDR2 reads FQNEAQ (reference sequence). The CDR3 coding sequence is TGTGCCAGCAGCTCGTGGGACACCGGGTACACCATATATTTT. Protein product: CASSSWDTGYTIYF.

This clonotype has at least ten counts. The chain has TRBV7-6 and TRBJ1-1; the D gene is possibly TRBD1 (5 bases). The CDR3 totals 16 residues. Germline V gives CDR1 SGHVS, CDR2 FNYEAQ. V gave up 1 base and J gave up 3 bases, with 15 bases separating them. The CDR3 nucleotides read TGTGCCAGCAGCTTAGATAGGAGGGGTCGGGACACTGAAGCTTTCTTT. Its protein product is CASSLDRRGRDTEAFF. The variable domain in full, with the rest retrieved from reference TRBV7-6 and TRBJ1-1, is GAGVSQSPRYKVTKRGQDVALRCDPISGHVSLYWYRQALGQGPEFLTYFNYEAQQDKSGLPNDRFSAERPEGSISTLTIQRTEQRDSAMYRCASSLDRRGRDTEAFFGQGTRLTVV.

This clonotype came up a few times. The chain links TRBV29-1 to TRBJ1-2; tentative D call: TRBD1 (5 bases). Trimming removed 6 bases at V and 4 bases at J, with 21 bases between. The CDR3 is made up of 15 amino acids. The germline CDR1 and CDR2 sequences are SQVTM and ANQGSEA. The CDR3 sequence: CSVTGTEMHSYGYTF. In DNA, the CDR3 is TGCAGCGTGACCGGGACCGAGATGCACTCCTATGGCTACACCTTC.